The 4 T cell receptor beta chains below come from one sample, sequenced in a study of siplizumab effects on memory and regulatory T cells (dated by TCRdb to between 2018 and 2021). The library was built by means of the immunoSEQ multiplex PCR assay. TCRdb limited this immuneACCESS table to in-frame rearrangements with V and J called. A share of clones is missing; checked studies link under half to unresolved V genes, and the rest is unexplained. The sample table shows approximately 120,000 clones, and about 90% are seen once. The top ten clonotypes cover more than 0.65% of the sample. The sample comprised Tregs sorted from blood. Every receptor here comes from a human donor in good health.

J is TRBJ2-3 and V is TRBV15, with unresolved D. The length of the CDR3 is 18 residues. With 3 bases removed from V and 0 bases from J, the gap between germline ends came to 19 bases. Germline CDR1 LNHNV, CDR2 YYDKDF (reference sequence). The CDR3, as DNA: TGTGCCACCAGCAGGACCCTCCCATGGATTCCCAGCACAGATACGCAGTATTTT. It yields the protein CATSRTLPWIPSTDTQYF.

The gene calls are TRBV18 and TRBJ2-5; D is ambiguous. The V end lost 2 bases, the J end lost 1 base, and 17 bases lay between the germline ends. The germline CDR1 and CDR2 sequences are KGHSH and LQKENI. This CDR3 contains 17 residues. The CDR3 DNA sequence: TGTGCCAGCTCACCAACAAACTCCCATCCCATCCAAGAGACCCAGTACTTC. Translation gives CASSPTNSHPIQETQYF.

The gene calls are TRBV18 and TRBJ1-1, with a tentative D call TRBD1 (6 bases). Germline loops: CDR1 KGHSH, CDR2 LQKENI. V was cut by 1 base and J by 4 bases, with 13 bases left in between. This CDR3 contains 15 residues. The CDR3 DNA sequence: TGTGCCAGCTCACCACAAACGACAGGTCCCACTGAAGCTTTCTTT. It specifies CASSPQTTGPTEAFF.

The gene calls are TRBV12-5 and TRBJ1-1, with D unresolved. Germline CDR1 and CDR2: LGHNT and FRNRAP. This CDR3 is 13 amino acids long. Trimming removed 5 bases at V and 1 base at J, with 8 bases between. The CDR3 sequence: CASGPRGNTEAFF. CDR3 DNA sequence: TGTGCTAGTGGTCCCCGGGGGAACACTGAAGCTTTCTTT. Combining the CDR3 with reference TRBV12-5 and TRBJ1-1 gives the whole variable domain DARVTQTPRHKVTEMGQEVTMRCQPILGHNTVFWYRQTMMQGLELLAYFRNRAPLDDSGMPKDRFSAEMPDATLATLKIQPSEPRDSAVYFCASGPRGNTEAFFGQGTRLTVV.